The rows below give T cell receptor beta chains drawn from one sample of a study of blood T cell repertoires in COVID-19. Using immunoSEQ multiplex PCR, the repertoire was profiled, and TCRdb retains in-frame clones only, with some absent. The data contain just over 300,000 clones, approximately 86% of them singletons. The source material was peripheral blood. The receptors were gathered from a man aged 18 to 29 with active or convalescent COVID-19. Both conserved end residues are part of each CDR3. A D gene is named only where the DNA matches it firmly. Part of the rows lack a size; the others show once, few, many or a class for expanded clones.

v_gene	j_gene	d_gene	abundance	CDR3aa	CDR3nt
TRBV5-8	TRBJ1-4	TRBD1	-	CASSGGTASNEKLFF	TGTGCCAGCAGCGGAGGGACAGCCTCTAATGAAAAACTGTTTTTT
TRBV18	TRBJ2-2	TRBD1	-	CASSPFRDREAGELFF	TGTGCCAGCTCACCGTTCCGGGACAGGGAAGCCGGGGAGCTGTTTTTT
TRBV29-1	TRBJ2-3	-	once	CSVDPELGQQYF	TGCAGCGTTGATCCTGAGTTAGGACAGCAGTATTTT
TRBV12-5	TRBJ2-1	-	-	CASSTGTNEQFF	TGTGCTAGCTCGACAGGTACGAATGAGCAGTTCTTC
TRBV5-1	TRBJ2-1	TRBD1	-	CASSWSSPRQGVTNEQFF	TGCGCCAGCAGCTGGAGTTCTCCGAGACAGGGGGTGACCAATGAGCAGTTCTTC
TRBV6-6	TRBJ2-3	-	-	CASSSRDNPTDTQYF	TGTGCCAGCAGTTCCCGAGACAACCCCACAGATACGCAGTATTTT
TRBV18	TRBJ1-5	TRBD1	-	CASSLMDRQDQPQHF	TGTGCCAGCTCACTAATGGACAGGCAAGATCAGCCCCAGCATTTT
TRBV6-6	TRBJ2-5	-	-	CASRIRGAVGTQYF	TGTGCCAGCAGGATCCGGGGGGCAGTGGGGACCCAGTACTTC
TRBV5-4	TRBJ1-1	-	-	CASSFDQDTEAFF	TGTGCCAGCAGCTTTGATCAGGACACTGAAGCTTTCTTT
TRBV6-5	TRBJ1-1	-	once	CASSSLTGEAFF	TGTGCCAGCAGTTCCCTGACGGGGGAAGCTTTCTTT
TRBV5-4	TRBJ2-1	TRBD1	-	CASSSPVDRGDEQFF	TGTGCCAGCAGCTCACCCGTTGACAGGGGTGATGAGCAGTTCTTC
TRBV7-9	TRBJ2-5	-	-	CASSLSYEGLTGGQYF	TGTGCCAGCAGCCTCAGCTATGAAGGACTGACCGGGGGCCAGTACTTC
TRBV7-6	TRBJ2-1	TRBD1	-	CASSFAGTGLREQFF	TGTGCCAGCAGCTTTGCCGGGACAGGGTTACGTGAGCAGTTCTTC
TRBV12-5	TRBJ1-2	-	-	CASGPSRAPLYGYTF	TGTGCTAGTGGTCCATCAAGAGCCCCCCTCTATGGCTACACCTTC
TRBV19	TRBJ2-5	TRBD2	-	CAGGETQYF	TGTGCGGGAGGGGAGACCCAGTACTTC
TRBV19	TRBJ2-7	-	-	CASSASDSPIYF	TGTGCCAGTAGTGCATCGGACAGCCCGATCTACTTC
TRBV4-1	TRBJ2-3	TRBD1	-	CASRRDRADTQYF	TGCGCCAGCAGGAGGGACAGGGCAGATACGCAGTATTTT
TRBV14	TRBJ1-3	-	-	CASSQIQGRGNTIYF	TGTGCCAGCAGCCAAATACAGGGCCGTGGAAACACCATATATTTT
TRBV9	TRBJ2-7	TRBD2	-	CASSPWTSGAYEQYF	TGTGCCAGCAGCCCCTGGACTAGCGGTGCCTACGAGCAGTACTTC
TRBV5-1	TRBJ2-1	TRBD2	-	CASSPAAGLAGLEQFF	TGCGCCAGCAGCCCGGCAGCAGGCCTAGCGGGCTTAGAGCAGTTCTTC
TRBV11-1	TRBJ2-1	-	-	CASSLALAEQPYNEQFF	TGTGCCAGCAGCTTAGCTTTAGCGGAGCAGCCCTACAATGAGCAGTTCTTC
TRBV5-5	TRBJ1-5	-	-	CASSRRGGEYQPQHF	TGTGCCAGCAGCCGGAGGGGGGGCGAGTATCAGCCCCAGCATTTT
TRBV27	TRBJ1-1	-	-	CASSSLGSTEAFF	TGTGCCAGCAGTTCACTCGGTAGCACTGAAGCTTTCTTT
TRBV5-4	TRBJ2-5	TRBD2	-	CASSLELAEETQYF	TGTGCCAGCAGCTTGGAACTAGCGGAAGAGACCCAGTACTTC
TRBV28	TRBJ2-7	TRBD2	few	CASYPSGLAGSFSYEQYF	TGTGCCAGCTACCCATCGGGACTAGCGGGAAGCTTCTCCTACGAGCAGTACTTC
TRBV4-1	TRBJ2-3	-	-	CASSQTPGLSSTDTQYF	TGCGCCAGCAGCCAAACTCCGGGACTTTCTAGCACAGATACGCAGTATTTT
TRBV7-6	TRBJ2-1	TRBD2	-	CASSLVKAGAWYNEQFF	TGTGCCAGCAGCTTAGTAAAAGCGGGAGCTTGGTACAATGAGCAGTTCTTC
TRBV7-9	TRBJ1-4	-	-	CASSLGRGEEKLFF	TGTGCCAGCAGCTTAGGCAGGGGTGAAGAAAAACTGTTTTTT
TRBV19	TRBJ1-5	-	-	CATAGGLNQPQHF	TGTGCCACCGCCGGGGGATTGAATCAGCCCCAGCATTTT
TRBV4-2	TRBJ2-5	TRBD1	few	CASSQEQGIWETQYF	TGTGCCAGCAGCCAGGAACAGGGGATCTGGGAGACCCAGTACTTC
TRBV6-1	TRBJ2-7	-	-	CASSEGTSDYEQYF	TGTGCCAGCAGTGAAGGAACCAGCGACTACGAGCAGTACTTC
TRBV11-2	TRBJ1-2	-	-	CASSTTGMGAYGYTF	TGTGCCAGCAGCACAACAGGGATGGGAGCCTATGGCTACACCTTC
TRBV29-1	TRBJ2-2	TRBD2	-	CSVRSGRSTGELFF	TGCAGCGTACGAAGCGGGAGGTCCACCGGGGAGCTGTTTTTT
TRBV3-1/TRBV3-2	TRBJ2-2	TRBD1	-	CATKPGTGDTGELFF	TGTGCCACCAAACCCGGGACAGGGGACACCGGGGAGCTGTTTTTT
TRBV15	TRBJ2-1	-	-	CATSGTSSYNEQFF	TGTGCCACCAGCGGGACAAGCTCCTACAATGAGCAGTTCTTC
TRBV28	TRBJ1-5	TRBD1	-	CASSFVGRGTGENQPQHF	TGTGCCAGCAGTTTTGTTGGGCGTGGGACAGGAGAAAATCAGCCCCAGCATTTT
TRBV5-5	TRBJ2-5	TRBD2	few	CASSQRGLQETQYF	TGTGCCAGCAGCCAGCGGGGGCTCCAAGAGACCCAGTACTTC
TRBV7-2	TRBJ1-6	TRBD1	few	CASSSRDRVGLNSPLHF	TGTGCCAGCAGCTCCCGGGACAGGGTAGGGTTGAATTCACCCCTCCACTTT
TRBV5-1	TRBJ1-5	-	-	CASSLDRASGQPQHF	TGCGCCAGCAGCTTGGACAGGGCCTCGGGGCAGCCCCAGCATTTT
TRBV7-9	TRBJ2-2	TRBD2	-	CASSSPRAGDTGELFF	TGTGCCAGCAGCTCACCTAGGGCGGGAGATACCGGGGAGCTGTTTTTT
TRBV10-2	TRBJ2-1	TRBD2	-	CASHGTSGEPPYNEQFF	TGCGCCAGCCACGGGACTAGCGGGGAGCCGCCCTACAATGAGCAGTTCTTC
TRBV3-1/TRBV3-2	TRBJ2-1	-	-	CASSLRPTPNEQFF	TGTGCCAGCAGCTTAAGACCGACTCCCAATGAGCAGTTCTTC
TRBV10-1	TRBJ2-1	-	-	CASSAGATRGLGEQFF	TGCGCCAGCAGTGCGGGCGCTACAAGGGGCTTGGGTGAGCAGTTCTTC
TRBV9	TRBJ2-1	TRBD2	-	CASSLRGDSAYNEQFF	TGTGCCAGCAGCCTCCGGGGGGATTCGGCCTACAATGAGCAGTTCTTC
TRBV9	TRBJ1-4	-	-	CASSGRDKLYEKLFF	TGTGCCAGCAGCGGACGGGACAAGCTTTATGAAAAACTGTTTTTT
TRBV5-1	TRBJ1-1	TRBD1	once	CASSFVTGDTEAFF	TGCGCCAGCAGCTTCGTGACAGGGGACACTGAAGCTTTCTTT